This T cell receptor (beta chain) was captured by sequencing in a study of T cells in tuberculosis. Profiled with immunoSEQ multiplex PCR; TCRdb holds only in-frame clones, not every one. The sample has about 45,000 clones, about 95% seen once. This clone was observed once. Each clinical donor contributed on average about 96,000 T cells from unsorted cryopreserved PBMC. V was cut by 4 bases and J by 2 bases, with 15 bases left in between. The germline gives CDR1 SGHTA, CDR2 FQGNSA. The CDR3 is made up of 15 amino acids. This TCR derives from a donor between 10 and 35 years old with latent tuberculosis or without tuberculosis infection. Some clones in this sample may be carry-over from other donors' samples. The V gene is TRBV7-2, the J gene TRBJ2-7; D is undetermined. The sample comprised PBMCs. The DNA for the CDR3 is TGTGCCAGCAGCTCTGCCAGACAACAAACCTACGAGCAGTACTTC. This encodes CASSSARQQTYEQYF.